This T cell receptor (beta chain) appears in the sequencing data of a study of blood T cells in healthy people across ages. Study-wide results and caveats: It was held that diversity estimates obtained from one million T cells represented underestimates.

The V and J ends lost 3 bases and 5 bases, in that order; junction bases with no gene match: 10. The CDR3 runs 16 residues. Germline CDR1 is SGHRS and CDR2 is YFSETQ. A note on this clonotype: What it binds is unknown.

Through a sample-barcoded 5' primer and a J-beta primer mix, a second PCR was run for roughly 6 to 11 cycles. From each sample, at least 2.5 million paired-end reads containing CDR3 were obtained. TCRdb re-derived calls from the 5' RACE reads in MiXCR, one entry per CDR3 protein. The sample contains roughly 1.9 million distinct CDR3 sequences, about two fifths of which appear only once. The sequence was obtained from a human donor in good health. Input material: blood. This chain uses TRBV5-1 with TRBJ2-5; 10 bases fit TRBD1. This CDR3 is CASSSTGQGDGETQYF. The CDR3 coding sequence is TGCGCCAGCAGCTCCACTGGACAGGGGGATGGGGAGACCCAGTACTTC. Full variable domain (outside the CDR3, taken from reference TRBV5-1 and TRBJ2-5): KAGVTQTPRYLIKTRGQQVTLSCSPISGHRSVSWYQQTPGQGLQFLFEYFSETQRNKGNFPGRFSGRQFSNSRSEMNVSTLELGDSALYLCASSSTGQGDGETQYFGPGTRLLVL.